The 7 T cell receptor beta chains given below trace back to one sample, sequenced in a study of blood T cell repertoires in COVID-19. Clones were read by immunoSEQ multiplex PCR, and TCRdb kept only the in-frame ones, dropping some. In the table there are roughly 100,000 clones, approximately 90% of which are singletons. The material sequenced was peripheral blood. These receptor sequences come from a man aged 50-60 years with active COVID-19.

The chain links TRBV4-3 to TRBJ2-1, with 8 bases matching TRBD2. J gave up 2 bases and V 1 base, and 13 bases lay outside the gene matches. This CDR3 has 19 amino acids. Germline assignment: CDR1 LGHNA and CDR2 YSLEER. CDR3 sequence: CASSQAWNPDGGAYNEQFF. The CDR3 bases are TGCGCCAGCAGCCAAGCCTGGAACCCGGACGGGGGGGCCTACAATGAGCAGTTCTTC.

As regards this clone: A read error may account for a junction end that differs from germline. The gene calls are TRBV6-1 and TRBJ1-1; D call uncertain. The V gene's germline CDR1 is MNHNS and CDR2 SASEGT. The CDR3 is 13 residues long. The CDR3 coding sequence is TGTGCCAGCAGTGAGAGGGTGAAGACTGAAGCTTTCTTT. Encoded protein: CASSERVKTEAFF.

The chain recombines TRBV5-4 with TRBJ2-5, with 8 positions matching TRBD1. V was clipped by 4 bases and J by 1 base; unmatched bases: 3. CDR1 is SGHNT, CDR2 YYREEE, per germline (reference sequence). The CDR3 loop spans 14 amino acids. In DNA, the CDR3 is TGTGCCAGCAGCACCGGGACAGGCCAAGAGACCCAGTACTTC. As protein: CASSTGTGQETQYF.

The J gene is TRBJ1-1, the V gene TRBV9; TRBD1 agrees at 8 bases. The CDR3 extends over 14 amino acids. CDR1 and CDR2 (germline): SGDLS, YYNGEE. V shed 1 base, J shed 5 bases, and the junction held 4 bases outside the gene matches. CDR3 nucleotides: TGTGCCAGCAGCGTAAGGACAGGGCGTACTGAAGCTTTCTTT. Protein sequence: CASSVRTGRTEAFF.

J is TRBJ2-1 and V is TRBV11-2; D possibly corresponds to TRBD1 (6 bases). The CDR3 has 15 residues. Germline V gene lookup returns CDR1 SGHAT and CDR2 FQNNGV. V was cut by 0 bases and J by 8 bases, with 14 bases left in between. CDR3 protein: CASSLDRIRGHEQFF. CDR3 in DNA: TGTGCCAGCAGCTTAGATAGAATCAGGGGCCATGAGCAGTTCTTC. Together with reference TRBV11-2 and TRBJ2-1, the CDR3 gives the full variable domain: EAGVAQSPRYKIIEKRQSVAFWCNPISGHATLYWYQQILGQGPKLLIQFQNNGVVDDSQLPKDRFSAERLKGVDSTLKIQPAKLEDSAVYLCASSLDRIRGHEQFFGPGTRLTVL.

The rearrangement links TRBV9 to TRBJ2-5; no firm D call. The germline V gene has CDR1 SGDLS and CDR2 YYNGEE. Trimming left V 2 bases short and J 1 base short, with 12 bases between. This CDR3 has 15 amino acids. CDR3 sequence (DNA): TGTGCCAGCAGCGTCCTAGGAACCCCCCAAGAGACCCAGTACTTC. It encodes CASSVLGTPQETQYF.

This chain uses TRBV18 with TRBJ1-5; D is ambiguous. The CDR3 length is 12 residues. The V and J ends lost 5 bases and 11 bases respectively, with 13 bases between them. Germline lookup yields CDR1 KGHSH and CDR2 LQKENI. Here the CDR3 DNA reads TGTGCCAGCTCAATTGGGCAGGCAGCCCAGCATTTT. This sequence encodes CASSIGQAAQHF.